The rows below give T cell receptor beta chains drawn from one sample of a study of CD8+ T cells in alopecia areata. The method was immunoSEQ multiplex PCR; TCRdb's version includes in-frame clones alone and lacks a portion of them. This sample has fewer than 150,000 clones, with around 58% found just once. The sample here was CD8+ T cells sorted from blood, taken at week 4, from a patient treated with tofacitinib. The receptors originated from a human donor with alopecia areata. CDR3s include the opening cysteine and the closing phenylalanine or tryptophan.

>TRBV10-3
CAISELGGDSSAYNEQFF
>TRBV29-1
CSVENAIRGNTEAFF
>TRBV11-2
CASSQLGLGYQETQYF
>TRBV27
CASSPPYGLAGGQTQYF
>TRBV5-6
CATWFPGHPSGANVLTF
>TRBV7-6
CASSLEGDSLAYEQYF
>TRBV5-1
CASSPTHSYEQYF
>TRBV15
CATSREGESLVAQYF
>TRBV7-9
CASSLQDSNQPQHF
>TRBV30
CAWSMDSFFNPGQETQYF
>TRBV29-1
CSVERDSYEQYF
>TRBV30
CASAPQGASYEQFF
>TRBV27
CASSFLQGRDNEQFF
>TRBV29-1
CSVPPPGGRQETQYF
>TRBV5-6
CASSLFGARSTEAFF
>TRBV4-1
CASSFRQDNTEAFF
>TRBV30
CAWDTGGYGYTF
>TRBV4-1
CASSQEGGDLSYEQYF
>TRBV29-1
CSVEGERNSYEQYF
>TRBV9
CASSPTGGTEAFF
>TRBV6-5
CASGEGRNQPQHF
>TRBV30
CAWSDRALNYGYTF
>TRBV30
CAWSAGFSTDTQYF
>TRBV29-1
CSTDFQGAYTF
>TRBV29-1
CSVVGDYGYTF
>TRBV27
CASSPGSKQPQHF
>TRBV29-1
CSVETGGFRDYGYTF
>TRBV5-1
CASSLGFRDSPREATDTQYF
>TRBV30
CAWSTGTSSSYNEQFF
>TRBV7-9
CASSFDEGTAYEQYF
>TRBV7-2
CASSLVTDSYNEQFF
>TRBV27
CATKWDGGADPGEQFF
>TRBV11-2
CASSLYGGPWETQYF
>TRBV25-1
CASSENRVSYNSPLHF
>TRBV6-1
CASSEAMVTGGTETQYF
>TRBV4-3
CASSQDIGVYEQYF
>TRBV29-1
CSVEDPTPYGYTF
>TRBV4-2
CASSPLGAQPQHF
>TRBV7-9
CASSFGFWQGRETQYF
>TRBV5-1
CASSLDNYGYTF
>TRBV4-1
CASSSHRGGNQPQHF
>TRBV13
CASSFQGSYEQYF
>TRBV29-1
CSDNTGTGDTEAFF
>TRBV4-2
CASSPGTGYYGYTF
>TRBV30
CAWTSREGGSYEQYF
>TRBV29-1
CSVEGVASGGVDNEQFF
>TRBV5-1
CASSFGATYEQYF
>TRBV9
CASSGFKANYGYTF
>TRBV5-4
CASSFGSYEQYF
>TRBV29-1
CSGAEGISGSEQFF
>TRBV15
CATSRENWGEKLFF
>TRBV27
CASSLGFGGNQPQHF
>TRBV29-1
CSVPTANTEAFF
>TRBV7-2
CASSLGVTGETQYF